These 5 T cell receptor beta chains share one sample of origin, sequenced in a study of blood T cell repertoires in COVID-19. Repertoires were generated with immunoSEQ multiplex PCR, while TCRdb's copy carries only in-frame clones and drops some. The sample has around 620,000 clones; 90% are singletons. The sequenced sample was peripheral blood. These TCRs come from a woman aged 18-29 years with acute or convalescent COVID-19.

This rearrangement joins TRBV28 to TRBJ1-1; 7 positions agree with TRBD1. Germline V gives CDR1 MDHEN, CDR2 SYDVKM. The CDR3 contains 16 residues. V was clipped by 8 bases and J by 5 bases; unmatched bases: 17. The CDR3 loop is CASPEGAGEEWTEAFF. DNA for the CDR3: TGTGCCAGCCCTGAGGGGGCAGGAGAAGAGTGGACTGAAGCTTTCTTT.

The chain has TRBV19 and TRBJ1-6, with D tentatively TRBD1 (5 bases). The germline CDR1 and CDR2 sequences are LNHDA and SQIVND (reference sequence). The CDR3 is 14 amino acids. The V and J ends lost 11 bases and 5 bases respectively, with 16 bases between them. The CDR3 protein is CACKGDPNNSPLHF. DNA of the CDR3: TGTGCCTGTAAAGGGGATCCTAATAATTCACCCCTCCACTTT. Based on the CDR3 plus reference TRBV19 and TRBJ1-6, the full variable domain is DGGITQSPKYLFRKEGQNVTLSCEQNLNHDAMYWYRQDPGQGLRLIYYSQIVNDFQKGDIAEGYSVSREKKESFPLTVTSAQKNPTAFYLCACKGDPNNSPLHFGNGTRLTVT.

This clone was seen once. The V call is TRBV7-2, the J call TRBJ2-1, with a weak D call TRBD2 (6 bases). Germline V gene lookup returns CDR1 SGHTA and CDR2 FQGNSA. The CDR3 consists of 16 residues. The V end was cut by 4 bases, the J end by 0 bases, with 13 bases between. In nucleotides, the CDR3 is TGTGCCAGCAGCTCCCGGCGGGGCGACTCCTACAATGAGCAGTTCTTC. Its translation is CASSSRRGDSYNEQFF.

The V call is TRBV5-5, the J call TRBJ2-2, with 8 nucleotides matching TRBD1. Germline V gene lookup returns CDR1 SGHKS and CDR2 YYEKEE (reference sequence). This CDR3 is 15 amino acids long. V shed 5 bases and J 3 bases; nucleotides not matched to a gene: 6. The CDR3 protein is CASSWGQADTGELFF. The DNA for the CDR3 is TGTGCCAGCAGTTGGGGACAGGCGGACACCGGGGAGCTGTTTTTT.

The J gene is TRBJ2-2, the V gene TRBV5-1; TRBD1 matches 11 bases. V lost 7 bases and J lost 5; bases outside the gene matches: 4. This CDR3 comprises 14 residues. Germline CDR1 reads SGHRS; CDR2 reads YFSETQ. The CDR3 DNA sequence: TGCGCCAGCGTCCGGGACAGGGGGACCGGGGAGCTGTTTTTT. Its protein is CASVRDRGTGELFF.